Detailed here is one T cell receptor (beta chain). The sample is drawn from a study of blood T cell repertoires in COVID-19. In germline, CDR1 is SNHLY, CDR2 FYNNEI. CDR3 length: 14 residues. Deletions cut 5 bases from V and 7 bases from J, with 15 bases between. Generated by immunoSEQ multiplex PCR, the TCRdb table keeps only in-frame clones and is missing some. Of about 380,000 clones listed, 88% are singletons. The sample was PBMCs or T cells enriched from blood (not recorded which). The gene calls are TRBV2 and TRBJ1-5; possibly TRBD1 for D (6 bases). The receptor's source is a woman under 30 who had recovered from COVID-19. The chain's CDR3 is CASSWTEAGQPQHF. The CDR3 DNA sequence: TGTGCCAGCAGTTGGACAGAAGCGGGGCAGCCCCAGCATTTT. Combining the CDR3 with reference TRBV2 and TRBJ1-5 gives the whole variable domain EPEVTQTPSHQVTQMGQEVILRCVPISNHLYFYWYRQILGQKVEFLVSFYNNEISEKSEIFDDQFSVERPDGSNFTLKIRSTKLEDSAMYFCASSWTEAGQPQHFGDGTRLSIL.